The rows below give T cell receptor beta chains drawn from one sample of a study of chemoradiotherapy in HPV16-positive cancers. The table came from immunoSEQ multiplex PCR; TCRdb's copy has only in-frame clones and leaves some out. The sample includes some 32,000 clones, approximately 88% of them seen just once. The specimen comprised blood, sampled from a patient who underwent chemoradiotherapy. Source of these receptors: a human donor with HPV-associated anogenital cancer. The CDR3 runs from the conserved cysteine through the conserved F or W. D genes are given only for firm matches. Rows may omit the clone size; those that give it use once, few, many or a size class.

CDR3nt | CDR3aa | j_gene | abundance | v_gene | d_gene
TGTGCCAGCAGTTCGGGACTAGGGGACGGCAATGAGCAATTCTTC | CASSSGLGDGNEQFF | TRBJ2-1 | NA | TRBV6-5 | TRBD2
TGTGCCAGCAGCGGTGGGGGACTGAACGATACGCAGTATTTT | CASSGGGLNDTQYF | TRBJ2-3 | NA | TRBV9 | NA
TGTGCCAGCAGTTCGGGGACAGGGGAGGTTAAGCAGTACTTC | CASSSGTGEVKQYF | TRBJ2-7 | NA | TRBV27 | TRBD1
TGCGCCAGCAGTGAGACAGGGGGCCCTTCTGGGGAGCAGTACTTC | CASSETGGPSGEQYF | TRBJ2-7 | NA | TRBV10-2 | TRBD1
TGTGCCAGCAGCCCAGGGCTCTTCTATGGCTACACCTTC | CASSPGLFYGYTF | TRBJ1-2 | NA | TRBV5-8 | NA
TGCGCCAGCAGTGAGGACAGGGGGACCTACGAGCAGTACTTC | CASSEDRGTYEQYF | TRBJ2-7 | NA | TRBV10-2 | TRBD1
TGTGCCAGCAGCTTAAATTCGGGACAGGGCCTCTACAATGAGCAGTTCTTC | CASSLNSGQGLYNEQFF | TRBJ2-1 | NA | TRBV7-3 | TRBD1
TGTGCCAGCAGCCTTGACACCTCGGGAGATTCACCCCTCCACTTT | CASSLDTSGDSPLHF | TRBJ1-6 | once | TRBV5-6 | NA
TGTGCCAGCAGCTTAGACTGGGGTCGGAGCACCGGGGAGCTGTTTTTT | CASSLDWGRSTGELFF | TRBJ2-2 | NA | TRBV7-2 | NA
TGCGCCAGCAGCGAAGTACAGGGTCGTCGAGGAAACACCATATATTTT | CASSEVQGRRGNTIYF | TRBJ1-3 | NA | TRBV5-1 | NA
TGTGCCAGCAGCTTAGGCGGGAGGGACCACGAGCAGTACTTC | CASSLGGRDHEQYF | TRBJ2-7 | NA | TRBV7-2 | TRBD2
TGCGCCAGCAGCTTGGAAGGGGCCCCCTCGAACACTGAAGCTTTCTTT | CASSLEGAPSNTEAFF | TRBJ1-1 | NA | TRBV5-1 | NA
TGCGCCAGCAGCCAATTTAGTACCTATAATTCACCCCTCCACTTT | CASSQFSTYNSPLHF | TRBJ1-6 | NA | TRBV4-1 | NA
TGCGCCAGCAGCCCGGACTCTGGAAACACCATATATTTT | CASSPDSGNTIYF | TRBJ1-3 | NA | TRBV5-1 | NA
TGTGCCAGTAGCCTTAACTGGGGATCCAACTATGGCTACACCTTC | CASSLNWGSNYGYTF | TRBJ1-2 | NA | TRBV19 | NA
TGTGCCAGAAGCTACTATACCGCGATGCACAGTGAGCAGTTCTTC | CARSYYTAMHSEQFF | TRBJ2-1 | NA | TRBV5-3 | NA
TGTGCCAGCTCACCCCAGGGTGTGATGGAGCCCCAGCATTTT | CASSPQGVMEPQHF | TRBJ1-5 | NA | TRBV18 | NA
TGTGCCAGCAGTGACGAGTTAGGGAGGGCAACTAATGAAAAACTGTTTTTT | CASSDELGRATNEKLFF | TRBJ1-4 | once | TRBV25-1 | NA